This T cell receptor (beta chain) was captured by sequencing in a study of cytomegalovirus exposure and HLA in healthy donors. Broader study findings: Earlier analysis looked at TCR beta V segments, and most were productive about 90% or about 30% of the time.

Of note for this clone: The antigen is not known. This same CDR3 is encoded by further DNA sequences in the sample.

A multiplex PCR was run with 60 Vbeta primers and 13 Jbeta primers. TCRdb's copy holds only in-frame clones and misses some; the assay was immunoSEQ multiplex PCR. Across 100,000 to 150,000 clones, the top ten clones capture about 2% of the sample. This CDR3 spans 15 amino acids. The V end lost 0 bases, the J end lost 2 bases, and 9 bases lay between the germline ends. Germline CDR1 reads SGHRS; CDR2 reads YFSETQ. The chain combines TRBV5-1 with TRBJ2-1; D may be TRBD2 (7 bases). The material sequenced was PBMCs. This TCR derives from a middle-aged man in good health and CMV-seronegative. The CDR3 spells CASSLEGGTYNEQFF. The CDR3 nucleotides read TGCGCCAGCAGCTTGGAGGGGGGGACCTACAATGAGCAGTTCTTC.